Listed here is a single T cell receptor (beta chain). As yet, its antigen is unknown. The data were obtained in a study of cytomegalovirus exposure and HLA in healthy donors. Study results and limitations: It emerged from a later analysis that several of the most significant clusters appeared to be linked to common viral pathogens. The sole available immune exposure information was CMV serostatus.

J gave up 1 base and V 6 bases, and 6 bases lay outside the gene matches. CDR1 and CDR2 from the germline V gene are SGHRS and YFSETQ. The CDR3 length is 15 residues. PCR involved 60 Vbeta and 13 Jbeta primers. Assay: immunoSEQ multiplex PCR; the TCRdb copy retains only in-frame clones and omits some. The sample holds about 180,000 clones, about three quarters seen once. This sequence joins TRBV5-1 and TRBJ2-3, with TRBD1 identical over 9 bases. Sequencing used PBMCs. This TCR was sampled from a man in his forties or fifties in good health and CMV-seronegative. The CDR3 loop is CASTLGTGRTDTQYF. DNA of the CDR3: TGCGCCAGCACCCTTGGGACAGGGCGCACAGATACGCAGTATTTT.